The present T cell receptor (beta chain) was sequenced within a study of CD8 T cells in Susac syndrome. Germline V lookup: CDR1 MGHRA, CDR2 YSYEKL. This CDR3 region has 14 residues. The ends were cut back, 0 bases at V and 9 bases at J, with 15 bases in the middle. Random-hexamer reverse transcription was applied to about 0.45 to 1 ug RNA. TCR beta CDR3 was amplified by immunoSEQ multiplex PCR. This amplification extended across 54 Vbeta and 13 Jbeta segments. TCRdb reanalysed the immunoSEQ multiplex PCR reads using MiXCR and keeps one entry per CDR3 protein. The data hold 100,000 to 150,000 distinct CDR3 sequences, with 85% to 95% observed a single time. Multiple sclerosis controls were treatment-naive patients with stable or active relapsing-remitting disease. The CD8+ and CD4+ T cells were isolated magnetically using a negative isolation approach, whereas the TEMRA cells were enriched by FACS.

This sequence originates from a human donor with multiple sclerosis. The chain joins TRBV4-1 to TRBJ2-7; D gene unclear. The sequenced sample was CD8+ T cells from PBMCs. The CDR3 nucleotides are TGCGCCAGCAGCCAAGATTTGAAAATACGAGCGCAGTACTTC. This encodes CASSQDLKIRAQYF.